This T cell receptor (beta chain) was identified during a study of circulating tumor DNA in untreated peripheral T-cell lymphoma. Study as a whole: Baseline and serial on-treatment serum tracked circulating tumor DNA carrying tumor TCR clonotypes.

In regard to this clone: Its antigen is unknown.

CDR1 is MNHEY, CDR2 SMNVEV, per germline (reference sequence). Trimming shortened V by 3 bases and J by 0 bases, and 11 bases separated the two germline ends. The CDR3 has 15 residues. Study-wide findings and caveats: After two cycles, ctDNA cleared in 38% of serially sampled patients. A couple of patients with persistent post-therapy ctDNA stayed in remission. Baseline tissues yielded 86% and baseline serum roughly 61% tumor-specific clonotype detection.

Profiling relied on immunoSEQ multiplex PCR, and the TCRdb table lists in-frame clones only, not all of them. The sample records hundreds of clones, 80% to 90% being singletons. What was sequenced was cell-free DNA from blood serum. The chain carries TRBV27 and TRBJ1-2; D gene uncertain. This receptor was taken from a human donor with peripheral T-cell lymphoma. Here the CDR3 DNA reads TGTGCCAGCAGTTTTGGCAGGCCTACTAACTATGGCTACACCTTC. Translation gives CASSFGRPTNYGYTF.